These 2 T cell receptor beta chains came from one sample sequenced in a study of shared clonotypes between healthy human individuals. Clones were sequenced by immunoSEQ multiplex PCR, and TCRdb holds only the in-frame ones, with some missing. The data show approximately 710,000 clones, around 91% seen once. What was sequenced was memory CD8+ T cells from PBMCs. The sample's subset: CD45RO+ cells pooled with CCR7-negative TemRA cells. The receptor set was obtained from a man aged 18-30 years in good health. Some clones in this sample may be carry-over from other donors' samples.

The chain links TRBV6-5 to TRBJ2-7; no definite D call. Germline V gene data show CDR1 as MNHEY and CDR2 as SVGAGI. With 5 bases removed from V and 3 bases from J, the gap between germline ends came to 14 bases. The CDR3 extends over 14 amino acids. CDR3 sequence (DNA): TGTGCCAGCAGTGAACGGCAGGTGATCTACGAGCAGTACTTC. Its protein is CASSERQVIYEQYF.

This clone was picked up a small number of times. J is TRBJ1-4 and V is TRBV2, with 8 bases identical to TRBD1. The CDR3 loop spans 15 amino acids. Germline CDR1 reads SNHLY; CDR2 reads FYNNEI. V was clipped by 6 bases and J by 8 bases; unmatched bases: 11. For the CDR3, the DNA is TGTGCCAGCAGGGACCCGGACAGGGCAACGGAAAAACTGTTTTTT. Protein product: CASRDPDRATEKLFF.